This T cell receptor beta chain is drawn from a study of technical replicates of blood from several donors. Generated by immunoSEQ multiplex PCR, the TCRdb table keeps only in-frame clones and is missing some. This repertoire shows about 64,000 clones, approximately 86% found once; its top ten account for approximately 5%. Trimming stripped 6 bases from V and 4 bases from J, with 13 bases between. The CDR3 sequence is 14 residues long. The germline V gene has CDR1 MNHEY and CDR2 SVGAGI. The sequenced sample was PBMCs. The clonotype originates from a human donor in good health. Some clones in this sample may be carry-over from other donors' samples. The V gene is TRBV6-5, the J gene TRBJ1-5, with D possibly TRBD1 on 6 matching bases. DNA of the CDR3: TGTGCCAGCAGATTAAAAACAGGGAATCAGCCCCAGCATTTT. As protein: CASRLKTGNQPQHF.